Listed below are T cell receptor beta chains from one sample, sequenced in a study of blood T cell repertoires in COVID-19. Method: immunoSEQ multiplex PCR; TCRdb's copy keeps in-frame clones and lacks some. The table has roughly 150,000 clones, around nine tenths seen once. The sample taken for sequencing was peripheral blood. These TCRs come from a human donor in a cohort sampled during active COVID-19. The CDR3 runs from the conserved cysteine through the conserved F or W. A D gene is named only where the DNA matches it firmly. Only some rows state a clone size, as once, few, many or a class for expanded clones.

TRBJ1-6 TRBV30 NA NA TGTGCCTGGAGGTCCTCGCGTCCAGGGCCGATGATGAGCTCCTATAATTCACCCCTCCACTTT CAWRSSRPGPMMSSYNSPLHF
TRBJ2-7 TRBV7-2 NA TRBD2 TGTGCCAGCAGCTCCCGAAGCGGGGAGGCCTACGAGCAGTACTTC CASSSRSGEAYEQYF
TRBJ1-5 TRBV24-1 NA TRBD1 TGTGCCACCAGTGACTGGACAGGGAGCCAGCCCCAGCATTTT CATSDWTGSQPQHF
TRBJ2-3 TRBV7-6 NA TRBD2 TGTGCCAGCAGCTTAGGGGGGGGGTCTAGCACAGATACGCAGTATTTT CASSLGGGSSTDTQYF
TRBJ2-7 TRBV27 NA TRBD2 TGTGCCAGCAGTCCGCTCCTAGCGGGGGGCCCCTCCTACGAGCAGTACTTC CASSPLLAGGPSYEQYF
TRBJ2-3 TRBV7-3 few TRBD1 TGTGCCAGCAGCCTGTCGGACAGGGGGTACGGCACAGATACGCAGTATTTT CASSLSDRGYGTDTQYF
TRBJ2-1 TRBV5-8 NA NA TGTGCCAGCAGCTTAGGGGGCTCCTACAATGAGCAGTTCTTC CASSLGGSYNEQFF
TRBJ1-2 TRBV27 NA NA TGTGCCAGCAGGCTAACCGGACTCGGGTCGGGGAACTATGGCTACACCTTC CASRLTGLGSGNYGYTF
TRBJ2-7 TRBV4-1 NA TRBD2 TGCGCCAGCAGCCACAACCCGACTAGCGGGGGCTACGAGCAGTACTTC CASSHNPTSGGYEQYF
TRBJ2-5 TRBV5-5 NA NA TGTGCCAGCAGCTTGAGGGGCAGGCTCCAAGAGACCCAGTACTTC CASSLRGRLQETQYF
TRBJ1-2 TRBV7-3 NA TRBD1 TGTGCCAGCAGCTTAACCAGGGTCGGGACAGGGAATGGCTACACCTTC CASSLTRVGTGNGYTF
TRBJ2-2 TRBV30 NA NA TGTGCCTGGCGAGTCCGGGACTCCCTGGTCGGGGAGCTGTTTTTT CAWRVRDSLVGELFF
TRBJ1-2 TRBV6-5 few TRBD1 TGTGCCAGCAGTTTAGGGACAGTGCCCTCCAATGGCTACACCTTC CASSLGTVPSNGYTF
TRBJ1-3 TRBV29-1 NA TRBD1 TGCAGCGTTGATGTAGGGGGCGATGGAAACACCATATATTTT CSVDVGGDGNTIYF
TRBJ2-5 TRBV7-3 NA NA TGTGCCAGCAGCCCGTCCGGGGGCCAAGAGACCCAGTACTTC CASSPSGGQETQYF
TRBJ2-7 TRBV28 NA NA TGTGCCAGCAGTTTAAGTCCAGGAGGCTACTACGAGCAGTACTTC CASSLSPGGYYEQYF
TRBJ2-1 TRBV24-1 NA TRBD2 TGTGCCACCCAGTCGCGGGAGGGCCTCTACAATGAGCAGTTCTTC CATQSREGLYNEQFF
TRBJ2-5 TRBV12-3/TRBV12-4 NA TRBD1 TGTGCCAGCAGTTTGCAGGGGGCAGAGACCCAGTACTTC CASSLQGAETQYF
TRBJ2-7 TRBV2 once NA TGTGCCAGCAGTGATCATAGCGGAGCCTACGAGCAGTACTTC CASSDHSGAYEQYF
TRBJ1-3 TRBV10-3 NA NA TGTGCCATCAGCGCATTAGGACGGGGAACTGGAAACACCATATATTTT CAISALGRGTGNTIYF
TRBJ1-2 TRBV7-7 once TRBD1 TGTGCCAGCAGCTCTTACCAGGGGGCTCAATTAACCTATGGCTACACCTTC CASSSYQGAQLTYGYTF
TRBJ2-5 TRBV5-8 NA TRBD2 TGTGCCAGCAGCCCGGGGACTACGGGCGAAGAGACCCAGTACTTC CASSPGTTGEETQYF
TRBJ2-7 TRBV19 NA NA TGTGCCAGTAGTATTTTACAGGGAAGCGAGCAGTACTTC CASSILQGSEQYF
TRBJ1-4 TRBV4-2 NA NA TGTGCCAGCAGCCACCGATTAGGCAGGGGAGCTGCAACTAATGAAAAACTGTTTTTT CASSHRLGRGAATNEKLFF
TRBJ2-5 TRBV11-2 NA TRBD2 TGTGCCAGCAGCTTAGGACTAGCGGGTACTGGGACCCAGTACTTC CASSLGLAGTGTQYF
TRBJ2-7 TRBV3-1/TRBV3-2 NA TRBD2 TGTGCCAGCAGCCAAGCGTCGCCTAGCGGGAGCTACGAGCAGTACTTC CASSQASPSGSYEQYF
TRBJ2-7 TRBV28 once NA TGTGCCAGCAGTCCGAGGGGATCTGGACAGCCGAGCTACGAGCAGTACTTC CASSPRGSGQPSYEQYF
TRBJ2-5 TRBV7-9 few TRBD1 TGTGCCAGCAGCTTAGAGGGACAGGGGAAAGAGACCCAGTACTTC CASSLEGQGKETQYF
TRBJ2-7 TRBV6-1 NA TRBD1 TGTGCCAGCAGTGAAGCGGGACAGGACTTCTACGAGCAGTACTTC CASSEAGQDFYEQYF
TRBJ2-3 TRBV4-1 NA NA TGCGCCAGCAGCCAAGAAGTGAGGGACACAGATACGCAGTATTTT CASSQEVRDTDTQYF
TRBJ1-6 TRBV11-3 NA TRBD1 TGTGCCAGCAGCTCATCTAAGGGGGCTAATTCACCCCTCCACTTT CASSSSKGANSPLHF
TRBJ1-3 TRBV5-5 NA NA TGTGCCAGCAGCTTGGAAATAGGAAACACCATATATTTT CASSLEIGNTIYF
TRBJ2-5 TRBV5-8 NA NA TGTGCCAGCAGCTTGAGTGGTAGCCAAGAGACCCAGTACTTC CASSLSGSQETQYF
TRBJ1-4 TRBV2 once NA TGTGCCAGCAGTGATCCCCCGGCAGGGAGGGGCGGTGAAAAACTGTTTTTT CASSDPPAGRGGEKLFF
TRBJ2-5 TRBV25-1 NA TRBD2 TGTGCCAGCAGCCTAGCGGGAGAGACCCAGTACTTC CASSLAGETQYF
TRBJ1-4 TRBV2 NA NA TGTGCCAGCAGTGAAGCCGCCGGGGGGGGACGAGAAAAACTGTTTTTT CASSEAAGGGREKLFF
TRBJ2-7 TRBV28 NA NA TGTGCCAGCAGACCCGTGACAGGTCGTCGGTTAGGCGAGCAGTACTTC CASRPVTGRRLGEQYF
TRBJ1-2 TRBV6-5 NA NA TGTGCCAGCCGACAGGCAGGTGGCTACACCTTC CASRQAGGYTF
TRBJ2-3 TRBV6-5 NA TRBD2 TGTGCCAGCAGTTCTAGCGGGCAAAGCACAGATACGCAGTATTTT CASSSSGQSTDTQYF
TRBJ2-2 TRBV7-3 NA NA TGTGCCAGCAGCTTATTTGTCTCCGGGGAGCTGTTTTTT CASSLFVSGELFF
TRBJ1-1 TRBV29-1 NA NA TGCAGCGTTGAAGATTCAGGGCAAGCTTTCTTT CSVEDSGQAFF
TRBJ2-5 TRBV6-5 once NA TGTGCCAGCAGGCGGGCAAAAGAGACCCAGTACTTC CASRRAKETQYF
TRBJ2-5 TRBV5-1 NA TRBD1 TGCGCCAGCAGCTTGGGCTGGGTGGGCAGGGGGCCGGAGACCCAGTACTTC CASSLGWVGRGPETQYF